The clone carrying this T cell receptor (beta chain) was counted between two and nine times. Its specificity is unknown. This sample was taken from a study of beta chain features in type 1 diabetes. The whole isolated RNA underwent reverse transcription, so sequencing captured expressed TCRB transcripts. This table comes from immunoSEQ multiplex PCR, and its TCRdb copy is limited to in-frame clones, with some not included. The sample records around 450,000 clones, more than 9.5% being singletons. Donors contributed one heparinised blood draw apiece, averaging roughly 100 mL. Study results and caveats: Patients with Type 1 diabetes showed moderately but significantly shorter TCRB CDR3s in all four CD4+ subsets. The question left open here concerned HLA type influencing TCRB rearrangement. In the patient group, naive, central memory and Treg TCRB repertoires seemed more alike than in the healthy donor group.

Material: naive CD4+ T cells from blood. The sequence was obtained from a woman under 30 in good health.

CDR3 in DNA: TGTGCCAGTAGGGGACTAGCGGGGACCGGGGAGCTGTTTTTT. Translation: CASRGLAGTGELFF. V and J are TRBV19 and TRBJ2-2; 13 bases align to TRBD2. The ends lost 6 bases at V and 5 bases at J; junction bases unmatched: 0. The CDR3 totals 14 residues. CDR1 LNHDA and CDR2 SQIVND come from the germline V gene (reference sequence).